Listed below are T cell receptor beta chains from one sample, sequenced in a study of blood T cell repertoires in COVID-19. The table came from immunoSEQ multiplex PCR; TCRdb's copy has only in-frame clones and leaves some out. The sample consists of around 380,000 clones, 70% to 85% of them appearing once. Sequences were obtained from peripheral blood. These receptors originate from a human donor with acute or convalescent COVID-19. The donor label of this sample is uncertain. CDR3s include the opening cysteine and the closing phenylalanine or tryptophan. A D gene is named only where the DNA matches it firmly. Clone size is not always given. Where it is, it says once, few, many or a class for expanded clones.

clone_size: .; j_call: TRBJ2-3; v_call: TRBV12-5; d_call: TRBD1; cdr3_nt: TGTGCTAGTGGAGACACCGGGACAGGGGGGGATACGCAGTATTTT; cdr3_aa: CASGDTGTGGDTQYF
clone_size: once; j_call: TRBJ1-2; v_call: TRBV24-1; d_call: TRBD1; cdr3_nt: TGTGCCACCAGTGATTCCTCGGGACAGGCATCCTATGGCTACACCTTC; cdr3_aa: CATSDSSGQASYGYTF
clone_size: few; j_call: TRBJ1-2; v_call: TRBV18; d_call: .; cdr3_nt: TGTGCCAGCTCACGACAGGAAGCGGATGGCTACACCTTC; cdr3_aa: CASSRQEADGYTF
clone_size: once; j_call: TRBJ2-1; v_call: TRBV7-6; d_call: TRBD2; cdr3_nt: TGTGCCAGCAGCCCGACTAGCGGGAGCTCCTACAATGAGCAGTTCTTC; cdr3_aa: CASSPTSGSSYNEQFF
clone_size: few; j_call: TRBJ2-7; v_call: TRBV2; d_call: .; cdr3_nt: TGTGCCAGCAGGACAGGGACTGGTTTGTACGAGCAGTACTTC; cdr3_aa: CASRTGTGLYEQYF
clone_size: .; j_call: TRBJ1-1; v_call: TRBV27; d_call: .; cdr3_nt: TGTGCCAGCAGTTTGGGAGGGGTGAACACTGAAGCTTTCTTT; cdr3_aa: CASSLGGVNTEAFF
clone_size: .; j_call: TRBJ2-7; v_call: TRBV15; d_call: TRBD2; cdr3_nt: TGTGCCACCAGCAGAGCCGCGGGGGTTCTGGCCTACGAGCAGTACTTC; cdr3_aa: CATSRAAGVLAYEQYF
clone_size: .; j_call: TRBJ2-1; v_call: TRBV5-1; d_call: TRBD2; cdr3_nt: TGCGCCAGCAGCTTCGCTCTAGCGGGGGGAAATGAGCAGTTCTTC; cdr3_aa: CASSFALAGGNEQFF
clone_size: once; j_call: TRBJ2-5; v_call: TRBV2; d_call: .; cdr3_nt: TGTGCCAGCAAACCTGGGGGGGCGAGAGGGGAGACCCAGTACTTC; cdr3_aa: CASKPGGARGETQYF
clone_size: .; j_call: TRBJ2-5; v_call: TRBV6-5; d_call: .; cdr3_nt: TGTGCCAGCAGTTACGCCCCGGGGGGCGGGAAGACCCAGTACTTC; cdr3_aa: CASSYAPGGGKTQYF
clone_size: few; j_call: TRBJ1-2; v_call: TRBV6-4; d_call: TRBD1; cdr3_nt: TGTGCCAGCAGTACCTCTTCAGGGGGCGCTTATGGCTACACCTTC; cdr3_aa: CASSTSSGGAYGYTF
clone_size: .; j_call: TRBJ1-4; v_call: TRBV2; d_call: TRBD1; cdr3_nt: TGTGCCAGCAGCAGACAGGGGGCGGGTGAAAAACTGTTTTTT; cdr3_aa: CASSRQGAGEKLFF
clone_size: .; j_call: TRBJ1-6; v_call: TRBV19; d_call: TRBD1; cdr3_nt: TGTGCCACTCCGGGACAGGACAGCTCCTATAATTCACCCCTCCACTTT; cdr3_aa: CATPGQDSSYNSPLHF
clone_size: .; j_call: TRBJ1-6; v_call: TRBV4-1; d_call: TRBD1; cdr3_nt: TGCGCCAGCAGCCCTTTTGGACAGGGGGATAATTCACCCCTCCACTTT; cdr3_aa: CASSPFGQGDNSPLHF
clone_size: .; j_call: TRBJ2-5; v_call: TRBV29-1; d_call: .; cdr3_nt: TGCAGCGTTGTACTCGGTTTCCAAGAGACCCAGTACTTC; cdr3_aa: CSVVLGFQETQYF
clone_size: .; j_call: TRBJ2-1; v_call: TRBV30; d_call: .; cdr3_nt: TGTGCCTGGAGTGTACCGGGTAATAGTGAGCAGTTCTTC; cdr3_aa: CAWSVPGNSEQFF
clone_size: .; j_call: TRBJ1-5; v_call: TRBV6-5; d_call: .; cdr3_nt: TGTGCCAGCAAGCCCCGACGGAGTAGCAATCAGCCCCAGCATTTT; cdr3_aa: CASKPRRSSNQPQHF
clone_size: .; j_call: TRBJ1-1; v_call: TRBV5-5; d_call: .; cdr3_nt: TGTGCCAGCAGCGGAAGGGGAACCTTGAACACTGAAGCTTTCTTT; cdr3_aa: CASSGRGTLNTEAFF
clone_size: .; j_call: TRBJ2-5; v_call: TRBV29-1; d_call: .; cdr3_nt: TGCAGCATCTCTAGGAACGGCGAGACCCAGTACTTC; cdr3_aa: CSISRNGETQYF
clone_size: .; j_call: TRBJ1-6; v_call: TRBV2; d_call: .; cdr3_nt: TGTGCCAGCAGTGTTGACAGGCAAAATTCACCCCTCCACTTT; cdr3_aa: CASSVDRQNSPLHF
clone_size: .; j_call: TRBJ1-5; v_call: TRBV6-2/TRBV6-3; d_call: .; cdr3_nt: TGTGCCAGCAGTCACGACAGGACCCCGGGTCAGCCCCAGCATTTT; cdr3_aa: CASSHDRTPGQPQHF
clone_size: .; j_call: TRBJ2-2; v_call: TRBV15; d_call: TRBD2; cdr3_nt: TGTGCCACCCAGCAGCGGGGAGGGACCGGGGAGCTGTTTTTT; cdr3_aa: CATQQRGGTGELFF
clone_size: once; j_call: TRBJ1-2; v_call: TRBV29-1; d_call: TRBD1; cdr3_nt: TGCAGCGCAACGGACAGGGGGGACTATGGCTACACCTTC; cdr3_aa: CSATDRGDYGYTF
clone_size: .; j_call: TRBJ2-3; v_call: TRBV5-1; d_call: .; cdr3_nt: TGCGCCAGCAGCTTCGCAGCGAACACAGATACGCAGTATTTT; cdr3_aa: CASSFAANTDTQYF
clone_size: .; j_call: TRBJ1-4; v_call: TRBV2; d_call: .; cdr3_nt: TGTGCCAGCAGAGAAACAAGGGAGGTAAAACTGTTTTTT; cdr3_aa: CASRETREVKLFF
clone_size: .; j_call: TRBJ2-3; v_call: TRBV7-2; d_call: TRBD2; cdr3_nt: TGTGCCAGCAGCCTAACGAGCGGGGCTGATACGCAGTATTTT; cdr3_aa: CASSLTSGADTQYF
clone_size: once; j_call: TRBJ2-6; v_call: TRBV7-8; d_call: .; cdr3_nt: TGTGCCAGCAGCCGGAAGAGGGATCCCATATCTGGGGCCAACGTCCTGACTTTC; cdr3_aa: CASSRKRDPISGANVLTF
clone_size: .; j_call: TRBJ1-2; v_call: TRBV6-5; d_call: .; cdr3_nt: TGTGCCAGCAACCCCCGTAGGACAGACCCTTATGGCTACACCTTC; cdr3_aa: CASNPRRTDPYGYTF
clone_size: once; j_call: TRBJ2-3; v_call: TRBV2; d_call: TRBD2; cdr3_nt: TGTGCCAGCACCCCGGGACTAGCGGGAAGGGGAGATACGCAGTATTTT; cdr3_aa: CASTPGLAGRGDTQYF
clone_size: .; j_call: TRBJ1-4; v_call: TRBV14; d_call: .; cdr3_nt: TGTGCCAGCAGCCCCCTTGAACGTCGAGGCACTAATGAAAAACTGTTTTTT; cdr3_aa: CASSPLERRGTNEKLFF
clone_size: few; j_call: TRBJ1-1; v_call: TRBV12-3/TRBV12-4; d_call: .; cdr3_nt: TGTGCCAGCAGTTCGCAGGGATACACTGAAGCTTTCTTT; cdr3_aa: CASSSQGYTEAFF
clone_size: .; j_call: TRBJ1-6; v_call: TRBV5-8; d_call: .; cdr3_nt: TGTGCCAGCAGCTTGATCGAACACGGGTATTCACCCCTCCACTTT; cdr3_aa: CASSLIEHGYSPLHF
clone_size: .; j_call: TRBJ1-1; v_call: TRBV6-5; d_call: TRBD1; cdr3_nt: TGTGCCAGCAGGGAGGCGGGGACAGGTGCCGCGGAAGCTTTCTTT; cdr3_aa: CASREAGTGAAEAFF
clone_size: once; j_call: TRBJ2-3; v_call: TRBV10-2; d_call: .; cdr3_nt: TGCGCCAGCAGAGGGACTCCCTCTGAGCCAGATACGCAGTATTTT; cdr3_aa: CASRGTPSEPDTQYF
clone_size: few; j_call: TRBJ2-7; v_call: TRBV3-1/TRBV3-2; d_call: TRBD1; cdr3_nt: TGTGCCAGCAGCCTTGACAGGGGGTCCTACGAGCAGTACTTC; cdr3_aa: CASSLDRGSYEQYF
clone_size: .; j_call: TRBJ2-7; v_call: TRBV5-1; d_call: .; cdr3_nt: TGCGCCAGCAGCTTACCCACGGACGAGCAGTACTTC; cdr3_aa: CASSLPTDEQYF
clone_size: .; j_call: TRBJ2-6; v_call: TRBV14; d_call: .; cdr3_nt: TGTGCCAGCAGCCATGTGCAGGGGAAAGGGGCCAACGTCCTGACTTTC; cdr3_aa: CASSHVQGKGANVLTF
clone_size: .; j_call: TRBJ1-4; v_call: TRBV5-1; d_call: .; cdr3_nt: TGCGCCAGCAGCTTGGACAGGGTCGACGAAAAACTGTTTTTT; cdr3_aa: CASSLDRVDEKLFF
clone_size: .; j_call: TRBJ1-1; v_call: TRBV7-2; d_call: TRBD1; cdr3_nt: TGTGCCAGCAGCTTTCGACAGGGGAACACTGAAGCTTTCTTT; cdr3_aa: CASSFRQGNTEAFF
clone_size: .; j_call: TRBJ2-7; v_call: TRBV28; d_call: .; cdr3_nt: TGTGCCAGCAGTTCAGTCCACAGGTTCGTGAACTACGAGCAGTACTTC; cdr3_aa: CASSSVHRFVNYEQYF
clone_size: .; j_call: TRBJ2-5; v_call: TRBV6-1; d_call: .; cdr3_nt: TGTGCCAGCAGTGAGTACAGTGGCTACCAAGAGACCCAGTACTTC; cdr3_aa: CASSEYSGYQETQYF
clone_size: once; j_call: TRBJ1-1; v_call: TRBV5-1; d_call: .; cdr3_nt: TGCGCCAGCAGCTTGCTTGCAGGGGCTGGGACTGAAGCTTTCTTT; cdr3_aa: CASSLLAGAGTEAFF
clone_size: .; j_call: TRBJ2-3; v_call: TRBV7-9; d_call: .; cdr3_nt: TGTGCCAGCAGCCCCGGGGAGGGGGGCCGCCGCACAGATACGCAGTATTTT; cdr3_aa: CASSPGEGGRRTDTQYF
clone_size: .; j_call: TRBJ2-2; v_call: TRBV7-8; d_call: .; cdr3_nt: TGTGCCAGCGCACAGGGCAGGGTAGGAACCGGGGAGCTGTTTTTT; cdr3_aa: CASAQGRVGTGELFF